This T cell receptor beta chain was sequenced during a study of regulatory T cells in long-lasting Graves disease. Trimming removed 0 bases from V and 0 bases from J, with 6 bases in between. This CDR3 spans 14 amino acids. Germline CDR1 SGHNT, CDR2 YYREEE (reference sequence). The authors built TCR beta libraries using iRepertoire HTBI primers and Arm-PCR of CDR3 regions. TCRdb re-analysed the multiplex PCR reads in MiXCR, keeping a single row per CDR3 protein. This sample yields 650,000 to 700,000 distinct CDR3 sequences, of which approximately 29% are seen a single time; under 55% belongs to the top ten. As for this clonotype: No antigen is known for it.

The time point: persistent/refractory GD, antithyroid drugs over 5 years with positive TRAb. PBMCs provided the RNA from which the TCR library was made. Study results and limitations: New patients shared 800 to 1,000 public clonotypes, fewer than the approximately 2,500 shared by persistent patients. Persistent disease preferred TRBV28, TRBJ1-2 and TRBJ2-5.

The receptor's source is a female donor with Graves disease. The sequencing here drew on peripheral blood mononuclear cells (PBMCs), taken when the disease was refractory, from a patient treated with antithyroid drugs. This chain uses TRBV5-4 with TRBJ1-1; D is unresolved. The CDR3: CASSLGEVNTEAFF. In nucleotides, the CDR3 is TGTGCCAGCAGCTTGGGCGAAGTGAACACTGAAGCTTTCTTT.